These 17 T cell receptor beta chains were sequenced from one sample in a study of T cell responses to AZD1222 COVID-19 vaccine. Produced via immunoSEQ multiplex PCR; TCRdb's table is partial and in-frame only. Among 95,000 to 130,000 clones listed, about 90% were seen once. The starting material was peripheral blood, obtained on day 0 of AZD1222 vaccination. These receptors all stem from an adult in good health.

The chain links TRBV5-8 to TRBJ1-1, with a weak D call TRBD1 (5 bases). The CDR3 contains 11 residues. V was shortened by 3 bases and J by 10 bases, with 10 bases between the two germline ends. Germline CDR1 reads SGHTS; CDR2 reads YDEGEE. CDR3 residues: CASSSDSGAFF. The CDR3 bases are TGTGCCAGCAGCTCCGACAGTGGAGCTTTCTTT.

Only a few counts were recorded for this clone. Here the CDR3 DNA reads TGTGCCAGCAGTCCCCCGGGCCTATACGAGCAGTACTTC. Residues: CASSPPGLYEQYF. The chain couples TRBV28 to TRBJ2-7; D is unclear. Germline CDR1 is MDHEN and CDR2 is SYDVKM. Trimming shortened V by 5 bases and J by 4 bases, and 12 bases separated the two germline ends. The CDR3 is made up of 13 amino acids.

The chain combines TRBV30 with TRBJ1-1; D is unclear. This CDR3 contains 13 residues. Germline CDR1 is GTSNPN and CDR2 is SVGIG (reference sequence). Trimming stripped 0 bases from V and 1 base from J, with 6 bases between. The CDR3 reads CAWSVQTNTEAFF. CDR3 sequence (DNA): TGTGCCTGGAGTGTTCAGACGAACACTGAAGCTTTCTTT.

The V call is TRBV21-1, the J call TRBJ2-1; TRBD2, the table's D call, lacks a check against the DNA. TRBV21-1 is a known pseudogene. The CDR3 runs to 16 residues. CDR3 residues: CASTRGRRNSYNEQFF. CDR3 coding DNA: TGTGCCAGCACTCGAGGGAGACGGAACTCCTACAATGAGCAGTTCTTC.

V gene TRBV10-3 combines with J gene TRBJ2-2; D is unresolved. The CDR3 spans 15 residues. Trimming took 3 bases from V and 2 from J, leaving 10 bases between them. Looked up from germline, CDR1 is ENHRY and CDR2 is SYGVKD. CDR3 residues: CAISDARANTGELFF. CDR3 nucleotides: TGTGCCATCAGTGACGCTCGCGCCAACACCGGGGAGCTGTTTTTT.

This sequence joins TRBV28 and TRBJ2-3; 9 nucleotides line up with TRBD2. Germline CDR1 is MDHEN and CDR2 is SYDVKM. Germline trimming cut 4 bases from V and 5 bases from J; bases unmatched to any gene: 13. CDR3 length: 17 amino acids. The CDR3 DNA is TGTGCCAGCAGTTCATATGGGCGCGGGGGGGAGGGAGATACGCAGTATTTT. Its translation is CASSSYGRGGEGDTQYF. The complete variable domain, with remaining parts taken from reference TRBV28 and TRBJ2-3, reads DVKVTQSSRYLVKRTGEKVFLECVQDMDHENMFWYRQDPGLGLRLIYFSYDVKMKEKGDIPEGYSVSREKKERFSLILESASTNQTSMYLCASSSYGRGGEGDTQYFGPGTRLTVL.

A few counts support this clone. The chain is built from TRBV9 and TRBJ1-5, with 9 bases that match TRBD1. CDR1 and CDR2 (germline): SGDLS, YYNGEE. Unmatched junction bases numbered 2, after V lost 0 bases and J lost 4 bases. The CDR3 totals 15 residues. CDR3 loop: CASSVDGTGNQPQHF. The CDR3 DNA is TGTGCCAGCAGCGTAGATGGGACAGGGAATCAGCCCCAGCATTTT.

CDR3 amino acids: CASSLVALNTEAFF. CDR3 DNA sequence: TGTGCCAGCAGTTTAGTCGCCCTGAACACTGAAGCTTTCTTT. The chain uses TRBV28 and TRBJ1-1, with no clear D. Trimming took 2 bases from V and 0 from J, leaving 7 bases between them. CDR3 length: 14 amino acids. Per the germline V gene, CDR1 is MDHEN and CDR2 is SYDVKM.

The chain recombines TRBV28 with TRBJ2-1; no definite D call. CDR1 is MDHEN, CDR2 SYDVKM, per germline. Trimming cost V 2 bases and J 6 bases, with 5 bases left between them. The length of the CDR3 is 12 residues. Written as DNA, the CDR3 is TGTGCCAGCAGTTTACAAAGCAATGAGCAGTTCTTC. Its protein product is CASSLQSNEQFF.

This sequence joins TRBV30 and TRBJ2-1; D is undetermined. The germline CDR1 and CDR2 sequences are GTSNPN and SVGIG (reference sequence). The V and J ends lost 0 bases and 2 bases respectively, with 14 bases between them. This CDR3 is 16 amino acids long. CDR3 bases: TGTGCCTGGAGTGTAGCGTTGGTGCAAGCCTACAATGAGCAGTTCTTC. It yields the protein CAWSVALVQAYNEQFF.

The rearrangement uses TRBV19 and TRBJ1-5; TRBD1 is a possible D gene (5 bases). Deletions cut 1 base from V and 0 bases from J, with 10 bases between. CDR1 is LNHDA and CDR2 is SQIVND in the germline V gene (reference sequence). The CDR3 is 16 amino acids. The CDR3, as DNA: TGTGCCAGTAGTATAGCTCTAGGGGATAGCAATCAGCCCCAGCATTTT. Its translation: CASSIALGDSNQPQHF. Drawing the rest from reference TRBV19 and TRBJ1-5, the complete variable domain is DGGITQSPKYLFRKEGQNVTLSCEQNLNHDAMYWYRQDPGQGLRLIYYSQIVNDFQKGDIAEGYSVSREKKESFPLTVTSAQKNPTAFYLCASSIALGDSNQPQHFGDGTRLSIL.

The chain joins TRBV7-3 to TRBJ1-5; no definite D call. The CDR3 has 17 amino acids. Germline V lookup: CDR1 SGHTA, CDR2 FQGTGA. V shed 7 bases and J shed 4 bases, with 23 bases lying between them. This CDR3 is CASTRMAGILSNQPQHF. The DNA for the CDR3 is TGTGCCAGCACCCGGATGGCGGGTATCCTGTCAAATCAGCCCCAGCATTTT.

The chain has TRBV2 and TRBJ1-2; D remains ambiguous. Trimming cost V 7 bases and J 8 bases, with 20 bases left between them. Germline CDR1 SNHLY, CDR2 FYNNEI. This CDR3 has 14 amino acids. CDR3 sequence: CASNVGATIEGYTF. The CDR3 nucleotides are TGTGCCAGCAATGTCGGAGCAACCATAGAGGGCTACACCTTC. Complete variable domain (other parts from reference TRBV2 and TRBJ1-2): EPEVTQTPSHQVTQMGQEVILRCVPISNHLYFYWYRQILGQKVEFLVSFYNNEISEKSEIFDDQFSVERPDGSNFTLKIRSTKLEDSAMYFCASNVGATIEGYTFGSGTRLTVV.

The chain recombines TRBV6-5 with TRBJ2-1; D perhaps matches TRBD2 (5 bases). The germline CDR1 and CDR2 sequences are MNHEY and SVGAGI. CDR3 length equals 14 residues. Between the trimmed V and J ends, which lost 0 bases and 7 bases, there was a span of 10 bases. DNA of the CDR3: TGTGCCAGCAGTTACTCTGATAGACTAAATGAGCAGTTCTTC. It specifies CASSYSDRLNEQFF.

This chain joins TRBV9 and TRBJ2-3; 10 positions match TRBD2. This CDR3 has 17 amino acids. From germline, CDR1 is SGDLS and CDR2 YYNGEE. The J segment lost 3 bases and the V segment lost 0 bases, leaving 7 bases of the junction unmatched. The CDR3 is CASSVEQSGGATDTQYF. CDR3 DNA sequence: TGTGCCAGCAGCGTAGAGCAGAGCGGGGGGGCGACAGATACGCAGTATTTT.

Comment on this clone: The sample carries other DNA sequences with the same CDR3. V usage is TRBV12-3 or TRBV12-4 and J usage is TRBJ1-2; D is possibly TRBD1 (5 bases). This CDR3 is 12 amino acids long. V was cut by 2 bases and J by 8 bases, with 9 bases left in between. CDR3 amino acids: CASSLQGGGYTF. CDR3 nucleotide sequence: TGTGCCAGCAGTTTACAGGGTGGCGGCTACACCTTC.

The chain is built from TRBV19 and TRBJ1-5; 9 nucleotides line up with TRBD1. Germline V gene lookup returns CDR1 LNHDA and CDR2 SQIVND (reference sequence). The CDR3 extends over 15 amino acids. Unmatched junction bases numbered 11, after V lost 10 bases and J lost 4 bases. CDR3 nucleotides: TGTGCCACTGACTCCGGGACAGGGAGGAATCAGCCCCAGCATTTT. It codes for CATDSGTGRNQPQHF. The full variable domain, in which reference TRBV19 and TRBJ1-5 provide the parts outside the CDR3, is DGGITQSPKYLFRKEGQNVTLSCEQNLNHDAMYWYRQDPGQGLRLIYYSQIVNDFQKGDIAEGYSVSREKKESFPLTVTSAQKNPTAFYLCATDSGTGRNQPQHFGDGTRLSIL.